Listed here is a single TCR beta chain. The target of this receptor is not known. No base-level quality is on record; no much larger clone is a single base apart. The source of the sample is a study of shared T cell receptors in the human thymus (dated by TCRdb to the early 2020s). Background for the entire study: The study investigated the way shared, self-reactive T-cell receptor alpha chains are produced in the human thymus.

The germline V gene supplies CDR1 MDHEN and CDR2 SYDVKM. The CDR3, cysteine through phenylalanine, is 16 amino acids long. Only the CDR3 region is kept as DNA, spanning 48 bases read in frame from base 1. The V and J ends are trimmed by 4 bases and 2 bases, leaving 16 bases between them. Libraries were prepared through the immunoSEQ multiplex PCR assay. The table comes from immuneACCESS by way of TCRdb, which keeps in-frame sequences with V and J called. Part of the clones is missing from these tables; in studies checked, under half for an unresolved V gene and the rest for unknown reasons. Counted in this sample were under 850,000 clones; around 87% of them appeared once. Over 0.008% of the sample lies in the top ten. This sample also appeared in a second study, on human thymus T cells. The second study also describes: In Finland, the donors were immunologically healthy infants who were having open corrective cardiac surgery for congenital heart defects. Thymus tissue was collected as surgical resects that were removed during corrective cardiac surgery. Biased V and J gene segment usage appeared to be present in both thymic and peripheral blood repertoires. According to the related research, thymic TCR repertoires were highly overlapping among unrelated individuals. The study described the TCR alpha and beta repertoires in roughly 8 infant thymus samples and a few matching peripheral blood samples. The infant donors were roughly 7 to 244 days old, and the cohort included several males and two females. After being mechanically released from the tissue, thymocytes were kept at -70 degrees C in pellets of roughly 9.5-31 million cells. A QIAsymphony instrument was used to extract genomic DNA from the frozen cell pellets. The immunoSEQ multiplex PCR assay was used to amplify the TCRB and TCRAD loci from a standardized quantity of quality-controlled genomic DNA. Amplicons spanned the V(D)J region at a length sufficient to cover the CDR3 and identify V and J genes. Amplicon sequencing was performed on an Illumina platform through the commercial immunoSEQ service. Primer bias and sequencing errors were corrected using previously described methods, and TCRAD and TCRB definitions followed the IMGT database. Analysis of the repertoires was done with immunoSEQ Analyzer 3.0 and VDJTools and included basic statistics, V/J segment usage, diversity estimates, rarefaction and pairwise overlap. To estimate diversity, the Chao1, ChaoE, Efron-Thisted, Shannon and inverse Simpson indices were applied, and diversity was also estimated on datasets down-sampled to the smallest sample. For repertoire overlap, CDR3 nucleotide sequence, V gene and J gene had to match strictly, and clustering was done by Jaccard-based multidimensional scaling. On average, thymus samples gave 650,000 to 1,000,000 unique TCRB clonotypes, whereas blood samples gave about 84,000.

The chain links TRBV28 with TRBJ2-3; the best D guess is TRBD2, with 6 bases matching. Sequencing was carried out using thymocytes. This clonotype was obtained from a boy younger than two with a congenital heart defect. Donor details come from another sample of the same person, matched by shared clones. The DNA sequence reads TGTGCCAGCAGTTCCGGGGACGGGGGACCCACAGATACGCAGTATTTT. Its protein is CASSSGDGGPTDTQYF.